This TCR beta chain was identified during a study of metastatic and nonmetastatic thyroid tumors. Study-level points and caveats: The study reportedly found significantly higher TCR beta diversity in malignant thyroid tumors than benign nodules, in blood and tumor.

TCRdb reassembled clones from the PCR reads with MiXCR. In the table there are about 39,000 clones, about 19% of which are singletons. The CDR3 runs 19 residues. Germline CDR1 reads MGHRA; CDR2 reads YSYEKL. Patients were all untreated before their thyroid surgery. Remarks on this clone: Its antigen is not known. Possible read error: a much larger clone is one base away.

The source of this sequence is a female donor with papillary thyroid cancer or a benign thyroid nodule (not recorded which). Some clones in this sample may be carry-over from other donors' samples. Material: tumor tissue. The V gene is TRBV4-1, the J gene TRBJ1-1; 9 bases map to TRBD1. The CDR3 DNA sequence: TGCGCCAGCGGCCAAGGCCCTGACAGGGGGGTCCGAGCGAACACTGAAGCTTTCTTT. It translates to CASGQGPDRGVRANTEAFF.